This TCR beta chain was documented in a study of neurological immune-mediated disorders. TCRdb reprocessed the 5' RACE reads with MiXCR, giving one entry per CDR3 protein. Here the sample spans tens of thousands of distinct CDR3 sequences, 5% to 6% being singletons. Time point described: longitudinal time-point 2. The sample holds many counts of this clonotype. The TCR was taken from a woman in her fifties or sixties with multiple sclerosis. The sequencing input was PBMCs.

Written as DNA, the CDR3 is TGCGCCAGCAGCGGGTCACCGGGACAGGGGGTATTGGGCAATGAGCAGTTCTTC. This sequence encodes CASSGSPGQGVLGNEQFF. This rearrangement joins TRBV5-1 to TRBJ2-1; 11 bases are shared with TRBD1. This CDR3 is built from 18 residues. CDR1 SGHRS and CDR2 YFSETQ come from the germline V gene. V lost 4 bases and J lost 6; bases outside the gene matches: 15.